The 10 T cell receptor beta chains reported below all come from one sample, sequenced in a study of blood T cell repertoires in COVID-19. Data came from immunoSEQ multiplex PCR; TCRdb stores just in-frame clones and leaves some out. The sample holds tens of thousands of clones; 70% to 90% are singletons and the top ten take over 35%. Sequenced: peripheral blood. The receptors were sampled from a man in his 70s with acute or convalescent COVID-19.

The rearrangement uses TRBV12-5 and TRBJ2-4; 9 bases match TRBD2. Germline-derived CDR1 and CDR2 are LGHNT and FRNRAP. The length of the CDR3 is 13 residues. V trimming: 7 bases; J trimming: 8 bases; junction bases outside the gene matches: 6. The CDR3 region is CASASSGADIQYF. The DNA of the CDR3 is TGTGCTAGTGCCTCTAGCGGGGCGGACATTCAGTACTTC. Drawing the rest from reference TRBV12-5 and TRBJ2-4, the complete variable domain is DARVTQTPRHKVTEMGQEVTMRCQPILGHNTVFWYRQTMMQGLELLAYFRNRAPLDDSGMPKDRFSAEMPDATLATLKIQPSEPRDSAVYFCASASSGADIQYFGAGTRLSVL.

This chain uses TRBV7-2 with TRBJ2-3, with 10 bases fitting TRBD2. CDR1 is SGHTA and CDR2 is FQGNSA in the germline V gene. V lost 1 base to trimming and J lost 4 bases; unmatched junction nucleotides: 11. The CDR3 is 18 residues long. The CDR3 loop is CASSLVGVSGGSADTQYF. CDR3 DNA: TGTGCCAGCAGCTTAGTGGGCGTTAGCGGGGGGTCCGCAGATACGCAGTATTTT.

In DNA form, the CDR3 reads TGCGCCAGCAGCCAAGTCGACTTCTTACCGGGAACCACCTACGAGCAGTACTTC. This gives the protein CASSQVDFLPGTTYEQYF. The J gene is TRBJ2-7, the V gene TRBV4-1; tentatively, D is TRBD2 (5 bases). CDR3 length: 18 amino acids. Trimming left V 1 base short and J 2 bases short, with 21 bases between. Germline V gives CDR1 MGHRA, CDR2 YSYEKL.

This clone has a single count. The genes are TRBV3-1 (or the pseudogene TRBV3-2) and TRBJ2-7, with 9 bases lining up with TRBD1. This CDR3 contains 17 residues. Losses at the gene ends were 1 base for V and 4 bases for J; bases not matched to a gene: 11. From germline, CDR1 is LGHDT and CDR2 YNNKEL (reference sequence). This chain's CDR3 is CASSQGNRGLGSYEQYF. DNA of the CDR3: TGTGCCAGCAGCCAAGGGAACAGGGGGCTAGGATCTTACGAGCAGTACTTC.

The rearrangement uses TRBV18 and TRBJ2-5, with TRBD1 matching 7 bases. The CDR3 runs to 14 residues. Per the germline V gene, CDR1 is KGHSH and CDR2 is LQKENI. With 3 bases clipped from V and 5 bases from J, the junction kept 6 bases outside the gene matches. CDR3 protein: CASSPHRGMETQYF. The CDR3, as DNA: TGTGCCAGCTCACCCCACAGGGGAATGGAGACCCAGTACTTC.

This chain joins TRBV5-6 and TRBJ1-3; TRBD1 is a possible D gene (6 bases). Trimming removed 2 bases at V and 6 bases at J, with 12 bases between. The CDR3 sequence is 14 residues long. Germline-derived CDR1 and CDR2 are SGHDT and YYEEEE. This chain's CDR3 is CASSFPGGENTIYF. The CDR3 nucleotides are TGTGCCAGCAGCTTTCCGGGGGGCGAAAACACCATATATTTT.

The gene calls are TRBV9 and TRBJ1-1, with D unresolved. Per germline, CDR1 SGDLS and CDR2 YYNGEE. The CDR3 runs to 16 residues. Deletions cut 1 base from V and 4 bases from J, with 17 bases between. The CDR3 loop is CASSVRGQGAGTEAFF. The CDR3 DNA reads TGTGCCAGCAGCGTAAGAGGGCAAGGCGCTGGCACTGAAGCTTTCTTT.

The rearrangement uses TRBV15 and TRBJ2-5, with D possibly matching TRBD2 (7 bases). V dropped 5 bases and J dropped 5 bases, with 15 bases sitting between them. The CDR3 has 14 residues. The germline CDR1 and CDR2 sequences are LNHNV and YYDKDF (reference sequence). The CDR3 reads CATSGRGGRETQYF. CDR3 nucleotides: TGTGCCACCAGCGGTCGCGGGGGCAGGGAGACCCAGTACTTC.

The gene calls are TRBV5-1 and TRBJ2-5, with a possible D match to TRBD2 (6 bases). Looked up from germline, CDR1 is SGHRS and CDR2 is YFSETQ. The CDR3 has 19 residues. Trimming took off 4 bases at V and 5 bases at J, with 30 bases between the two ends. The CDR3 spells CASSAGGTRLAGLWETQYF. DNA for the CDR3: TGCGCCAGCAGCGCCGGGGGTACACGGCTCGCGGGGCTATGGGAGACCCAGTACTTC.

The V gene is TRBV9, the J gene TRBJ2-3; 8 bases fit TRBD2. The V gene's germline CDR1 is SGDLS and CDR2 YYNGEE. The CDR3 runs to 15 residues. V shed 0 bases and J 7 bases; nucleotides not matched to a gene: 7. CDR3 in DNA: TGTGCCAGCAGCGTAGAAGCGGGAGTGGTTAATACGCAGTATTTT. It yields the protein CASSVEAGVVNTQYF.